This record covers a single T cell receptor (beta chain). Its antigen target is currently unknown. The sample holds no much larger clone one base away, and base qualities are not on file. The data are from a study of OX40 agonist ivuxolimab in advanced cancers. Background for the entire study: Ivuxolimab, which targeted the costimulatory receptor OX40 (CD134), was an agonistic, fully human IgG2 monoclonal antibody. Partial responses occurred in three dose-escalation patients, of whom one had hepatocellular carcinoma and two had cutaneous melanoma. Prior anti-PD-1, anti-PD-L1 or anti-CTLA-4 therapy was permitted, and checkpoint inhibitors had been received by roughly 42% of dose-escalation patients. Peripheral TCRbeta sequencing aimed to test whether ivuxolimab altered TCR sequence diversity and caused clonal T-cell expansion. Intravenous ivuxolimab was administered to patients every 2 weeks at six dose levels: 0.01, 0.1, 0.3, 1.5, 3 and 10 mg/kg. Among the approximately 50 dose-escalation patients, 19 had hepatocellular carcinoma, approximately 15 melanoma, 9 renal cell carcinoma and 9 head and neck cancer. In the dose-escalation cohort, 75% to 85% of patients were male, and the mean age was approximately 60 years with a range of roughly 20 to 85. The paper reports the monotherapy dose-escalation portion (N of about 54 patients) of the phase I ivuxolimab trial.

Genomic DNA was isolated from the sorted cells so that the TCRbeta CDR3 region could be sequenced. The immunoSEQ Assay was used to sequence the TCRbeta CDR3 regions. In TCRdb, the immuneACCESS table is reduced to in-frame sequences with V and J assigned. These tables do not hold every clone; where another copy was compared, an unresolved V gene accounts for under half, and the others remain unexplained. For this sample there are some 100,000 clones; just over 90% appear just once. The ten largest clones represent about 0.29% of the sample. The trial excluded patients who had a history of autoimmune disease or who were on systemic immunosuppression. Peripheral blood for TCR sequencing was drawn from every dose cohort at baseline, at cycle 4 day 1 and at cycle 7 day 1. The samples were taken from a phase I, first-in-human, multicenter, open-label dose-escalation trial of ivuxolimab. The trial enrolled adults with locally advanced or metastatic head and neck squamous cell, hepatocellular, melanoma or renal cell carcinoma. Before TCR sequencing, CD4+ T cells and CD8+ T cells from peripheral blood were sorted into separate populations.

Overall study results and their limits: Which antigens the clonally expanded peripheral T cells were specific for was not determined. Low levels of normalized T-cell clonal expansion were also seen in some patients who did not respond. After ivuxolimab, expanded clones were on average more numerous among CD8+ T cells than among CD4+ T cells. At doses of 0.1 to 3.0 mg/kg, clonal expansion of both CD4+ and CD8+ T cells in blood was seen between baseline and week 6. In the 0.1-3.0 mg/kg groups, partial responders were among the patients with the lowest normalized peripheral clonal expansion, particularly in CD8+ T cells.

CDR1 SEHNR and CDR2 FQNEAQ are derived from the germline V gene (reference sequence). Compared with germline, V lacks 4 bases and J lacks 6 bases; bases without a gene match: 13. Taken from cysteine to phenylalanine, the CDR3 has 17 residues. Solely the CDR3 DNA is kept, with 51 bases framed from the first base. The rearrangement combines TRBV7-9 with TRBJ2-2; 8 bases in the junction line up with TRBD1. The sequence was obtained from an adult with an advanced solid tumor such as melanoma, head and neck, liver or kidney cancer. The specimen was CD4+ or CD8+ T cells sorted from blood, collected in a trial of the OX40 agonist ivuxolimab. The DNA sequence is given as TGTGCCAGCAGCTCAATGAGACAGGGGATATTTTCCGGGGAGCTGTTTTTT. Its coded protein is CASSSMRQGIFSGELFF.